Given below is one T cell receptor beta chain in context. Its antigen is as yet unknown. This sample is part of a study of radiation and T cells in renal cell carcinoma. Study-level background: Nephrectomy followed 15 Gy stereotactic body radiation by 4 weeks.

The CDR3 consists of 14 residues. CDR1 is SGDLS, CDR2 YYNGEE, per germline. Trimming took 0 bases from V and 7 from J, leaving 13 bases between them. Time point of the sample: blood 2 weeks post-SBRT. The treatment was: 15 Gy SBRT to primary tumor, nephrectomy 4 weeks later. The data were produced by immunoSEQ multiplex PCR, yet TCRdb's version contains in-frame clones alone and is incomplete. The sample yields about 130,000 clones, more than 75% seen once. General observations from the study: In blood, top tumor clones expanded by 2 weeks, shrinking by 4.

The sample was blood, taken from a patient whose treatment included radiotherapy and nephrectomy. The chain recombines TRBV9 with TRBJ1-1, with D unresolved. The sequence was obtained from a woman in her 70s with renal cell carcinoma. CDR3 protein: CASSVGQRTSEAFF. The CDR3 DNA reads as TGTGCCAGCAGCGTAGGGCAGCGTACGAGTGAAGCTTTCTTT.